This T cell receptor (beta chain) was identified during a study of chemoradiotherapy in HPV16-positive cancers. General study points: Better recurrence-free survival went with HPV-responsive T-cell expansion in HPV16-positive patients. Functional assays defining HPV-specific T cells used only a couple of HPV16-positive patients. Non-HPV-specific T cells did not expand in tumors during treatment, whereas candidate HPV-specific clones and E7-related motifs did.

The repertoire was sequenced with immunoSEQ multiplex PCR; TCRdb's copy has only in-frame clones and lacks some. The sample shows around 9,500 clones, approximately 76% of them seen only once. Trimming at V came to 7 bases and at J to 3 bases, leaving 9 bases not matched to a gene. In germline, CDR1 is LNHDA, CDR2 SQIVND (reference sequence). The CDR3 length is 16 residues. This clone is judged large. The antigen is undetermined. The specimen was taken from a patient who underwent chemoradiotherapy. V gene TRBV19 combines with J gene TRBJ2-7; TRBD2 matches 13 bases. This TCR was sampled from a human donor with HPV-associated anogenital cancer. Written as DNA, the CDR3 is TGTGCCAGTACCCCGACTAGCGGGGGGAGAATCTACGAGCAGTACTTC. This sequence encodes CASTPTSGGRIYEQYF.